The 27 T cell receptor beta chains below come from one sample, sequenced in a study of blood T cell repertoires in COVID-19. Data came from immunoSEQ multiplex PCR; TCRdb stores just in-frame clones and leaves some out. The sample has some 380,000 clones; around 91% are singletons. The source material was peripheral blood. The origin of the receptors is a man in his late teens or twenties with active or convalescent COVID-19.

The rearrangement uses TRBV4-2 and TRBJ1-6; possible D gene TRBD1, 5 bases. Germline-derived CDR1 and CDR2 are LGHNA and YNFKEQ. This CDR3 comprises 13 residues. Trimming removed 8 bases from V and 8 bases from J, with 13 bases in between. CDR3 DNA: TGTGCCAGCCAGGGTGGTAGTTATTCACCCCTCCACTTT. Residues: CASQGGSYSPLHF.

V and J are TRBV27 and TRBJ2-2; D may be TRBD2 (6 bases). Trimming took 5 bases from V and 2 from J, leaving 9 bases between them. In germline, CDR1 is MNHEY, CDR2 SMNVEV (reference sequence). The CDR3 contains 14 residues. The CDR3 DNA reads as TGTGCCAGCAGTCCCGGGACTAACACCGGGGAGCTGTTTTTT. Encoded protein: CASSPGTNTGELFF.

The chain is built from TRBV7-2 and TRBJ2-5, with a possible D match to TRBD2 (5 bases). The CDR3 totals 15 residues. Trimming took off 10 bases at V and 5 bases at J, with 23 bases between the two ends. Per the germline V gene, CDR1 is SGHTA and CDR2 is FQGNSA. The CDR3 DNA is TGTGCCATCACCCAACATCTAGCCCCGCTGGAGACCCAGTACTTC. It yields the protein CAITQHLAPLETQYF.

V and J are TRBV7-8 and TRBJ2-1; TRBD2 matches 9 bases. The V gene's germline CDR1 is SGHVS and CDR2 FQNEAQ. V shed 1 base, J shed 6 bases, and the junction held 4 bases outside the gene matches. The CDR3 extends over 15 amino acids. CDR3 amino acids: CASSLGGLAVNEQFF. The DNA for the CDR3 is TGTGCCAGCAGCTTAGGGGGACTAGCTGTCAATGAGCAGTTCTTC.

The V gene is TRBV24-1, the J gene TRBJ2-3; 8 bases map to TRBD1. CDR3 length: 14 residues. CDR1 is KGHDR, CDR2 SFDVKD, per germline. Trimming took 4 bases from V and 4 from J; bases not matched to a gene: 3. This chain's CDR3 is CATSDSDRADTQYF. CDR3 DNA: TGTGCCACCAGTGACTCGGACAGGGCAGATACGCAGTATTTT.

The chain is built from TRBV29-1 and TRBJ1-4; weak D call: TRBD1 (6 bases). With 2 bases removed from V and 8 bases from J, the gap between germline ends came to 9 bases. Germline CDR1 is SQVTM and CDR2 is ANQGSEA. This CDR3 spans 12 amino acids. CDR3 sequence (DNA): TGCAGCGTTGAAACCGGGACAGAAAAACTGTTTTTT. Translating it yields CSVETGTEKLFF.

In nucleotides, the CDR3 is TGTGCCAGCAGCCTTCCCCGAAACACCATATATTTT. Its protein is CASSLPRNTIYF. The chain carries TRBV11-2 and TRBJ1-3; the D is unclear. Per germline, CDR1 SGHAT and CDR2 FQNNGV. The CDR3 loop spans 12 amino acids. Trimming took 5 bases from V and 5 from J, leaving 7 bases between them.

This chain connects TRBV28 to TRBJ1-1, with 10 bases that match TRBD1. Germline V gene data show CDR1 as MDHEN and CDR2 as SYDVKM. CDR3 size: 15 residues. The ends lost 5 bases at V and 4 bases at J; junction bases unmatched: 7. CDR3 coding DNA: TGTGCCAGCAGTCCTGACAGGGGGCCGGGCACTGAAGCTTTCTTT. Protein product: CASSPDRGPGTEAFF.

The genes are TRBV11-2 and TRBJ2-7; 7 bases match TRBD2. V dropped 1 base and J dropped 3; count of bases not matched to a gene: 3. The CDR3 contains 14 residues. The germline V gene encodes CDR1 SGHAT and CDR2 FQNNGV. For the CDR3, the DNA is TGTGCCAGCAGCTTAGCGGGACTACTCTACGAGCAGTACTTC. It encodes CASSLAGLLYEQYF.

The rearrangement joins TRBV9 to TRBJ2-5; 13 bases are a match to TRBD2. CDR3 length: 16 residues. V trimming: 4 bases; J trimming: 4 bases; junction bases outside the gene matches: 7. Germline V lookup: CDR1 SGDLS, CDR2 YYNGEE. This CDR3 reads CASSPGLAGAAETQYF. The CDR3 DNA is TGTGCCAGCAGCCCCGGACTAGCGGGAGCGGCAGAGACCCAGTACTTC.

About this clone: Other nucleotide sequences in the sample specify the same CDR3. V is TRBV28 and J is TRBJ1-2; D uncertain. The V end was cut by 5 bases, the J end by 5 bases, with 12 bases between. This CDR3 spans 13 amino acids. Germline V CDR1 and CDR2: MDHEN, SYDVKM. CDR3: CASSTEAGYGYTF. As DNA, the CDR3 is TGTGCCAGCAGTACGGAGGCGGGGTATGGCTACACCTTC.

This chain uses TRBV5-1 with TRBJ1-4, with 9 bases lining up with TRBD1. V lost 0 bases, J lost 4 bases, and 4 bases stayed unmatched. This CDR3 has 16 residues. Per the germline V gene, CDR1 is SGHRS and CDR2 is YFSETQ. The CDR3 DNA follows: TGCGCCAGCAGCTTGGAGGGACAGGGAAATAATGAAAAACTGTTTTTT. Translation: CASSLEGQGNNEKLFF. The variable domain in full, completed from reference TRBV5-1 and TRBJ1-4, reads KAGVTQTPRYLIKTRGQQVTLSCSPISGHRSVSWYQQTPGQGLQFLFEYFSETQRNKGNFPGRFSGRQFSNSRSEMNVSTLELGDSALYLCASSLEGQGNNEKLFFGSGTQLSVL.

The CDR3 sequence is CASSFTLTDTQYF. The CDR3 region has the DNA TGTGCCAGCAGTTTTACTCTAACAGATACGCAGTATTTT. This rearrangement joins TRBV12-3 or TRBV12-4 to TRBJ2-3; D uncertain. The ends were cut back, 3 bases at V and 3 bases at J, with 7 bases in the middle. The CDR3 consists of 13 residues.

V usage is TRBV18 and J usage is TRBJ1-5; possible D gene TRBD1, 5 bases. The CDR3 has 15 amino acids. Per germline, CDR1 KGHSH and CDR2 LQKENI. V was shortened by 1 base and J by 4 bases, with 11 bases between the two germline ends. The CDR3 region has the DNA TGTGCCAGCTCACCACTTAGGGGTAAGAATCAGCCCCAGCATTTT. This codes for CASSPLRGKNQPQHF.

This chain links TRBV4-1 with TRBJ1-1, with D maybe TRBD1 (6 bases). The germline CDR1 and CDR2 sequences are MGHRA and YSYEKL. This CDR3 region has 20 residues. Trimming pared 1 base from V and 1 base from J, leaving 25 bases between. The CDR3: CASSQVIRRQEHYPNTEAFF. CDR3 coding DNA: TGCGCCAGCAGCCAAGTTATTAGACGACAGGAGCATTACCCGAACACTGAAGCTTTCTTT.

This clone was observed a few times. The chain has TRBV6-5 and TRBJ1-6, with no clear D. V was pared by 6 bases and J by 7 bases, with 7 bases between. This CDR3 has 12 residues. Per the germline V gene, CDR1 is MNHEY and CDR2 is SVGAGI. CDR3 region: CASRSGNSPLHF. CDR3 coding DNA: TGTGCCAGCAGGTCGGGGAATTCACCCCTCCACTTT.

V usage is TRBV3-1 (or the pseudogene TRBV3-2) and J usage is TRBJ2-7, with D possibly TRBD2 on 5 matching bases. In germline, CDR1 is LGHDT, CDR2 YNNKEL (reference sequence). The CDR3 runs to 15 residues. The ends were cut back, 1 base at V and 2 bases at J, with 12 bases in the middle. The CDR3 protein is CASSQAPGNTYEQYF. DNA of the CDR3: TGTGCCAGCAGCCAAGCCCCGGGGAACACCTACGAGCAGTACTTC.

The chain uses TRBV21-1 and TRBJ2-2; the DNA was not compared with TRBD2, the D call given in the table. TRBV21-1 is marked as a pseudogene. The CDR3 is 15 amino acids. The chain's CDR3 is CASSKTRSAVGELFF. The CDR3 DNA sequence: TGTGCCAGCAGCAAAACGCGGTCCGCGGTAGGGGAGCTGTTTTTT.

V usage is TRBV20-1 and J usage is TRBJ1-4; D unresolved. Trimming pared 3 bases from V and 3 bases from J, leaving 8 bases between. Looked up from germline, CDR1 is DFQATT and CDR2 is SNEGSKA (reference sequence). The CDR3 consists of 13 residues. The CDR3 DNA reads TGCAGTGCTAGTATGCGGCCTAATGAAAAACTGTTTTTT. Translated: CSASMRPNEKLFF.

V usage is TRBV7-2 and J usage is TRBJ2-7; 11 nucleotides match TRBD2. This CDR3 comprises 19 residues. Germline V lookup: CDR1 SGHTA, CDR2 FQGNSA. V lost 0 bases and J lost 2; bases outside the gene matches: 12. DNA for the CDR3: TGTGCCAGCAGCTTAGCGTCGAATAAAGGGACTAGCGGAGCCTACGAGCAGTACTTC. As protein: CASSLASNKGTSGAYEQYF.

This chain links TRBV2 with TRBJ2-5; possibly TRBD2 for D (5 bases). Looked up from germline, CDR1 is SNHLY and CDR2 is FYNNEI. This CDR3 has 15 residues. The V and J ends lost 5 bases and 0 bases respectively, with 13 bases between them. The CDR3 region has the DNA TGTGCCAGCAGTAAGGCTCGGGGAAACCAAGAGACCCAGTACTTC. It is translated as CASSKARGNQETQYF.

The CDR3: CASSPGRGRGYTF. The CDR3 coding sequence is TGTGCCAGCAGCCCCGGGAGGGGGCGTGGCTACACCTTC. This sequence joins TRBV5-6 and TRBJ1-2, with 7 positions matching TRBD1. The germline V gene has CDR1 SGHDT and CDR2 YYEEEE. The CDR3 runs 13 residues. Losses at the gene ends were 4 bases for V and 7 bases for J; bases not matched to a gene: 7.

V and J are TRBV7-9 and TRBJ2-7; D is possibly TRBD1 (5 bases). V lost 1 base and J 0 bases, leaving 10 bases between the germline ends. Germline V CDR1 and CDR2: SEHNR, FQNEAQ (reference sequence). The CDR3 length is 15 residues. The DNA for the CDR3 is TGTGCCAGCAGCTTAGTAGGGGCTAGCTCCTACGAGCAGTACTTC. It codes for CASSLVGASSYEQYF. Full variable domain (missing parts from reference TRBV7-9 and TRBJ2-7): DTGVSQNPRHKITKRGQNVTFRCDPISEHNRLYWYRQTLGQGPEFLTYFQNEAQLEKSRLLSDRFSAERPKGSFSTLEIQRTEQGDSAMYLCASSLVGASSYEQYFGPGTRLTVT.

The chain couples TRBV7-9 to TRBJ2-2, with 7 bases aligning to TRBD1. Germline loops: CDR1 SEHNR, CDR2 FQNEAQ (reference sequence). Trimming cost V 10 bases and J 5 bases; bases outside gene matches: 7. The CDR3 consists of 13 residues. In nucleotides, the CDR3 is TGTGCCACCACAGGGGTTGGGACCGGGGAGCTGTTTTTT. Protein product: CATTGVGTGELFF. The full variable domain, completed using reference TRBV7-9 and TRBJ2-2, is DTGVSQNPRHKITKRGQNVTFRCDPISEHNRLYWYRQTLGQGPEFLTYFQNEAQLEKSRLLSDRFSAERPKGSFSTLEIQRTEQGDSAMYLCATTGVGTGELFFGEGSRLTVL.

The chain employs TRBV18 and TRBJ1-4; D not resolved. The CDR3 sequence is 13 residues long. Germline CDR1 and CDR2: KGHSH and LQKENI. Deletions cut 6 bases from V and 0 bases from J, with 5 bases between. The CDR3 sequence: CASSQATNEKLFF. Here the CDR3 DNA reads TGTGCCAGCTCTCAGGCAACTAATGAAAAACTGTTTTTT.

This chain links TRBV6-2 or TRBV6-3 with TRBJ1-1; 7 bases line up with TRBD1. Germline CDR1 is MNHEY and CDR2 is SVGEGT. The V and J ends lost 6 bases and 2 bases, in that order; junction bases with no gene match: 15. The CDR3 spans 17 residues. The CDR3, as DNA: TGTGCCAGCAGCCGCGGGGGGGCAGGGGGAAAAAACACTGAAGCTTTCTTT. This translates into CASSRGGAGGKNTEAFF.

CDR3 sequence: CASSITGLNQPQHF. The CDR3 DNA sequence: TGTGCCAGTAGTATCACGGGACTAAATCAGCCCCAGCATTTT. The chain combines TRBV19 with TRBJ1-5; possible D gene TRBD1, 5 bases. Germline lookup yields CDR1 LNHDA and CDR2 SQIVND (reference sequence). The CDR3 is made up of 14 amino acids. V gave up 3 bases and J gave up 4 bases, with 10 bases separating them.